Below are 30 T cell receptor beta chains sequenced from a single sample in a study of metastatic and nonmetastatic thyroid tumors (dated by TCRdb to between 2020 and 2021). Libraries were constructed by PCR. The run used an Illumina HiSeq 4000. TCRdb reprocessed the public reads (quality trimming at Q25 with fastp, clone calling with MiXCR) and kept in-frame beta chains. The sample table holds over 30,000 clones, of which about a fifth were seen once. Over 2.5% of the sample is taken by the ten largest. No patient had received any treatment before thyroid surgery. The specimen sequenced was tumor tissue. The receptors shown here come from a male donor with papillary thyroid cancer or a benign thyroid nodule (not recorded which). Some clones in this sample may be carry-over from other donors' samples.

This clone was seen repeatedly, ten times or more. The V and J genes are TRBV7-8 and TRBJ1-1; D is unresolved. The CDR3 contains 14 residues. Trimming cost V 1 base and J 0 bases, with 6 bases left between them. In germline, CDR1 is SGHVS, CDR2 FQNEAQ. In nucleotides, the CDR3 is TGTGCCAGCAGCTTAGTTGCGATGAACACTGAAGCTTTCTTT. This encodes CASSLVAMNTEAFF.

Ten or more counts support this clone. The J gene is TRBJ2-1, the V gene TRBV3-1; TRBD2 aligns across 9 bases. CDR1 and CDR2 (germline): LGHDT, YNNKEL (reference sequence). CDR3 size: 17 residues. Trimming cost V 4 bases and J 6 bases; bases outside gene matches: 13. CDR3 loop: CASSPFNSGRGVNEQFF. In DNA form, the CDR3 reads TGTGCCAGCAGCCCCTTTAATAGCGGGAGAGGGGTCAATGAGCAGTTCTTC.

This clone was seen repeatedly, ten times or more. The J gene is TRBJ2-1, the V gene TRBV20-1; 7 bases map to TRBD2. After removal of 4 bases from V and 4 bases from J, the junction contained 10 bases not matched to a gene. Germline V gene sequence: CDR1 DFQATT, CDR2 SNEGSKA (reference sequence). The CDR3 is made up of 15 amino acids. The CDR3 DNA reads as TGCAGTGCTATACAACTAGCGTTACCTTACAATGAGCAGTTCTTC. This sequence encodes CSAIQLALPYNEQFF.

In this sample, this clone is medium-sized. This chain connects TRBV6-1 to TRBJ2-2; D remains unclear. The CDR3 has 13 residues. Deletions cut 4 bases from V and 5 bases from J, with 8 bases between. Germline V gene data show CDR1 as MNHNS and CDR2 as SASEGT. CDR3 sequence: CASSVTLTGELFF. The CDR3 DNA reads TGTGCCAGCAGTGTAACCCTAACCGGGGAGCTGTTTTTT.

This sequence joins TRBV30 and TRBJ2-7; D is undetermined. Germline-derived CDR1 and CDR2 are GTSNPN and SVGIG (reference sequence). Between the trimmed V and J ends, which lost 1 base and 4 bases, there was a span of 8 bases. The CDR3 sequence is 12 residues long. As DNA, the CDR3 is TGTGCCTGGAGTGGGCAGCCTTACGAGCAGTACTTC. It yields the protein CAWSGQPYEQYF.

This clone was observed a few times. The junction departs from germline at one end; a sequencing error may be responsible. The rearrangement links TRBV19 to TRBJ1-5, with D hard to call. This CDR3 region has 12 residues. The germline V gene has CDR1 LNHDA and CDR2 SQIVND (reference sequence). In DNA, the CDR3 is TGTGCCTGTAACAGTTTCAATAAGCCCCAGCATTTT. Protein product: CACNSFNKPQHF.

The rearrangement joins TRBV4-1 to TRBJ2-3; 13 bases map to TRBD2. V shed 0 bases and J 5 bases; nucleotides not matched to a gene: 11. The germline gives CDR1 MGHRA, CDR2 YSYEKL. The CDR3 has 19 amino acids. This chain's CDR3 is CASSQDSEGLAGSGDTQYF. In DNA form, the CDR3 reads TGCGCCAGCAGCCAAGATAGTGAGGGACTAGCGGGGTCGGGAGATACGCAGTATTTT.

The J gene is TRBJ1-2, the V gene TRBV30; no firm D call. Per the germline V gene, CDR1 is GTSNPN and CDR2 is SVGIG (reference sequence). The CDR3 contains 16 residues. V was clipped by 3 bases and J by 4 bases, with 21 bases between them. DNA of the CDR3: TGTGCCTGGAGCGTCTTCAGTCGGGCAGGCGGCTATGGCTACACCTTC. This translates into CAWSVFSRAGGYGYTF. Supplemented by reference TRBV30 and TRBJ1-2, the full variable domain reads SQTIHQWPATLVQPVGSPLSLECTVEGTSNPNLYWYRQAAGRGLQLLFYSVGIGQISSEVPQNLSASRPQDRQFILSSKKLLLSDSGFYLCAWSVFSRAGGYGYTFGSGTRLTVV.

This clone was picked up one time. This rearrangement joins TRBV3-1 to TRBJ2-1; 9 bases agree with TRBD2. The CDR3 is 15 amino acids. The junction had 8 bases not matched to a gene; V was cut back by 4 bases and J by 7 bases. From germline, CDR1 is LGHDT and CDR2 YNNKEL (reference sequence). CDR3 loop: CASSPRGGFENEQFF. DNA for the CDR3: TGTGCCAGCAGCCCGCGGGGGGGTTTTGAGAATGAGCAGTTCTTC.

This clone was seen many times. The CDR3 reads CASSRAGTGASLAGEQYF. For the CDR3, the DNA is TGTGCCAGCAGCCGCGCCGGGACAGGAGCGTCACTAGCGGGGGAGCAGTACTTC. V is TRBV4-2 and J is TRBJ2-7, with TRBD2 matching over 10 bases. V shed 4 bases, J shed 7 bases, and the junction held 19 bases outside the gene matches. There are 18 residues in the CDR3. The germline V gene has CDR1 LGHNA and CDR2 YNFKEQ.

This clone was counted many times. Other DNA sequences in this sample translate to the same CDR3. The rearrangement uses TRBV25-1 and TRBJ2-2; D tentatively fits TRBD1 or TRBD2 (5 bases each). Trimming took 7 bases from V and 1 from J, leaving 13 bases between them. The germline CDR1 and CDR2 sequences are MGHDK and SYGVNS. The CDR3 is made up of 15 amino acids. The CDR3 loop reads CASKGSGLNTGELFF. In DNA form, the CDR3 reads TGTGCCAGCAAGGGGAGTGGACTGAACACCGGGGAGCTGTTTTTT.

In its sample, this clone was seen a few times. The chain carries TRBV11-1 and TRBJ2-1, with a weak D call TRBD1 (6 bases). The CDR3 totals 16 residues. V shed 7 bases and J shed 0 bases, with 16 bases lying between them. Germline V gene sequence: CDR1 SGHAT, CDR2 FQDESV (reference sequence). The CDR3 protein is CASISTGPSSYNEQFF. The CDR3 coding sequence is TGTGCCAGCATCTCGACAGGTCCGAGCTCCTACAATGAGCAGTTCTTC.

At least ten counts were recorded for this clone. The J gene is TRBJ2-7, the V gene TRBV5-6, with D unresolved. The germline V and J ends were trimmed by 3 bases and 1 base, with 2 bases remaining between them. The CDR3 contains 11 residues. CDR1 is SGHDT, CDR2 YYEEEE, per germline. CDR3 coding DNA: TGTGCCAGCAGCTATTCCTACGAGCAGTACTTC. Encoded protein: CASSYSYEQYF.

The V and J genes are TRBV11-1 and TRBJ2-2; no reliable D call. Germline V lookup: CDR1 SGHAT, CDR2 FQDESV (reference sequence). CDR3 length: 18 residues. Between the trimmed V and J ends, which lost 4 bases and 2 bases, there was a span of 20 bases. CDR3 sequence: CASSSSAWDKINTGELFF. CDR3 sequence (DNA): TGTGCCAGCAGCTCGTCCGCCTGGGATAAAATAAACACCGGGGAGCTGTTTTTT.

This clone is labeled as medium-sized (0.01 to 0.1%). The J gene is TRBJ1-2, the V gene TRBV20-1; D possibly corresponds to TRBD1 (6 bases). This CDR3 comprises 13 residues. The V gene's germline CDR1 is DFQATT and CDR2 SNEGSKA (reference sequence). The ends were cut back, 5 bases at V and 4 bases at J, with 14 bases in the middle. CDR3: CSAPLQGSYGYTF. DNA for the CDR3: TGCAGTGCTCCGTTACAGGGTAGCTATGGCTACACCTTC.

The V gene is TRBV11-1, the J gene TRBJ2-7; a weak D match, TRBD2 (6 bases). The CDR3 loop spans 17 amino acids. The V gene's germline CDR1 is SGHAT and CDR2 FQDESV (reference sequence). V was clipped by 4 bases and J by 2 bases, with 21 bases between them. Here the CDR3 DNA reads TGTGCCAGCAGCTCCCTCCCCGGGGAGGCGCCTACCTACGAGCAGTACTTC. Encoded protein: CASSSLPGEAPTYEQYF.

This clone was detected once. The rearrangement uses TRBV11-2 and TRBJ1-3; TRBD1 is a possible D gene (6 bases). The germline V and J ends were trimmed by 1 base and 0 bases, with 7 bases remaining between them. CDR1 SGHAT and CDR2 FQNNGV come from the germline V gene. There are 15 residues in the CDR3. Here the CDR3 reads CASSLVRGSGNTIYF. The CDR3 region has the DNA TGTGCCAGCAGCTTAGTCAGGGGCTCTGGAAACACCATATATTTT.

This clone was detected many times. The CDR3 reads CATSRDQGSGNTIYF. In DNA, the CDR3 is TGTGCCACCAGCAGAGATCAGGGCTCTGGAAACACCATATATTTT. The genes are TRBV15 and TRBJ1-3, with a possible D match to TRBD1 (5 bases). Germline CDR1 reads LNHNV; CDR2 reads YYDKDF (reference sequence). Trimming stripped 0 bases from V and 0 bases from J, with 6 bases between. The CDR3 has 15 residues.

This clone was counted only a few times. The chain links TRBV6-5 to TRBJ1-2; 11 bases are a match to TRBD1. Germline V gene lookup returns CDR1 MNHEY and CDR2 SVGAGI. Unmatched junction bases numbered 13, after V lost 6 bases and J lost 1 base. The CDR3 has 18 amino acids. The CDR3 nucleotides read TGTGCCAGCAGGCCCCGGACAGGGGGCATTGCGGGTAACTATGGCTACACCTTC. Its protein product is CASRPRTGGIAGNYGYTF.

The sample holds many counts of this clone. The gene calls are TRBV10-3 and TRBJ2-1; 10 bases fit TRBD2. V gave up 4 bases and J gave up 4 bases; unmatched junction bases: 13. Germline values: CDR1 ENHRY, CDR2 SYGVKD. This CDR3 comprises 18 residues. DNA of the CDR3: TGTGCCATCAGTGGGCGTGGAGCTAGCGGGAGAACTTACAATGAGCAGTTCTTC. Translated: CAISGRGASGRTYNEQFF.

This clone showed up many times. V is TRBV4-3 and J is TRBJ2-7; 11 bases are a match to TRBD2. The CDR3 consists of 15 residues. Per germline, CDR1 LGHNA and CDR2 YSLEER. Trimming removed 1 base from V and 1 base from J; junction bases left unmatched: 0. This CDR3 reads CASSQASGRSYEQYF. Here the CDR3 DNA reads TGCGCCAGCAGCCAAGCTAGCGGGAGGTCCTACGAGCAGTACTTC.

This clone came up many times. The V and J genes are TRBV5-8 and TRBJ2-2; D is perhaps TRBD2 (6 bases). This CDR3 is 16 amino acids long. CDR1 is SGHTS, CDR2 YDEGEE, per germline. V lost 4 bases and J lost 0, with 13 bases in between. This CDR3 reads CASSGTPTANTGELFF. The CDR3 region has the DNA TGTGCCAGCAGCGGGACTCCAACCGCGAACACCGGGGAGCTGTTTTTT.

The chain recombines TRBV6-1 with TRBJ2-3; D may be TRBD2 (5 bases). The germline CDR1 and CDR2 sequences are MNHNS and SASEGT. The CDR3 is 15 residues long. Trimming took off 6 bases at V and 0 bases at J, with 13 bases between the two ends. CDR3 amino acids: CASRPSRASTDTQYF. CDR3 DNA: TGTGCCAGCAGGCCGTCGCGGGCAAGCACAGATACGCAGTATTTT.

This clone was seen ten or more times. V usage is TRBV4-1 and J usage is TRBJ1-5; D not certain. Trimming pared 0 bases from V and 9 bases from J, leaving 12 bases between. The germline gives CDR1 MGHRA, CDR2 YSYEKL. The CDR3 is 14 residues long. CDR3: CASSQESGGGPQHF. As DNA, the CDR3 is TGCGCCAGCAGCCAAGAGTCAGGCGGAGGGCCCCAGCATTTT.

Worth noting for this clone: One end of the junction varies from germline; a read error may be responsible. The chain carries TRBV7-9 and TRBJ2-2; possible D gene TRBD2, 5 bases. Germline-derived CDR1 and CDR2 are SEHNR and FQNEAQ (reference sequence). There are 14 residues in the CDR3. The CDR3 bases are TGTGCCAGGGGCCCCCCTACTAACACCGGGGAGCTGCTTTTT. Translating gives CARGPPTNTGELLF.

This clone appeared once. V usage is TRBV5-8 and J usage is TRBJ1-6, with D possibly TRBD1 on 5 matching bases. Germline V gives CDR1 SGHTS, CDR2 YDEGEE. V dropped 4 bases and J dropped 3 bases, with 14 bases sitting between them. This CDR3 is built from 16 residues. DNA for the CDR3: TGTGCCAGCAGCATCCGGGACGGCCGCTATAATTCACCCCTCCACTTT. This translates into CASSIRDGRYNSPLHF.

This clone has ten or more counts. The V call is TRBV20-1, the J call TRBJ1-1, with unresolved D. The V gene lost 6 bases and the J gene lost 0 bases, with 2 bases spanning the gap. This CDR3 region has 10 residues. The germline V gene encodes CDR1 DFQATT and CDR2 SNEGSKA (reference sequence). CDR3 sequence: CSALNTEAFF. In DNA form, the CDR3 reads TGCAGTGCCTTGAACACTGAAGCTTTCTTT.

This rearrangement joins TRBV30 to TRBJ2-7, with unresolved D. The V and J ends lost 6 bases and 5 bases respectively, with 17 bases between them. From germline, CDR1 is GTSNPN and CDR2 SVGIG (reference sequence). CDR3 length: 13 amino acids. CDR3 DNA: TGTGCCTGTTTCGGTACAGTGGACCACGAGCAGTACTTC. As protein: CACFGTVDHEQYF.

The J gene is TRBJ2-2, the V gene TRBV28; no clear D. Trimming took 5 bases from V and 4 from J, leaving 8 bases between them. This CDR3 spans 13 amino acids. CDR1 and CDR2 from the germline V gene are MDHEN and SYDVKM. Here the CDR3 reads CASSQIGTGELFF. CDR3 nucleotide sequence: TGTGCCAGCAGTCAGATCGGCACCGGGGAGCTGTTTTTT. Based on the CDR3 plus reference TRBV28 and TRBJ2-2, the full variable domain is DVKVTQSSRYLVKRTGEKVFLECVQDMDHENMFWYRQDPGLGLRLIYFSYDVKMKEKGDIPEGYSVSREKKERFSLILESASTNQTSMYLCASSQIGTGELFFGEGSRLTVL.

The rearrangement links TRBV4-1 to TRBJ2-7; the D gene is possibly TRBD2 (5 bases). Per the germline V gene, CDR1 is MGHRA and CDR2 is YSYEKL. Trimming pared 1 base from V and 3 bases from J, leaving 13 bases between. CDR3 length: 15 residues. CDR3 sequence (DNA): TGCGCCAGCAGCCAAGTCCTAGCAAGCAACTACGAGCAGTACTTC. It codes for CASSQVLASNYEQYF.